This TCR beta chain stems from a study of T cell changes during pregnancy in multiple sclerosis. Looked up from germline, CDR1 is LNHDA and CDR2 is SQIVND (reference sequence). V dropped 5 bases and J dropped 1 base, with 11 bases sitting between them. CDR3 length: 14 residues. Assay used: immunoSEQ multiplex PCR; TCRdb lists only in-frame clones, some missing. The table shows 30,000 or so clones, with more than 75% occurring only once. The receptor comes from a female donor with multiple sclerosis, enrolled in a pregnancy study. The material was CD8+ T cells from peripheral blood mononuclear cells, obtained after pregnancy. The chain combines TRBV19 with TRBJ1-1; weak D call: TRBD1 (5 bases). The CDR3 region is CASSPGLWNTEAFF. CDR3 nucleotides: TGTGCCAGTAGTCCGGGACTTTGGAACACTGAAGCTTTCTTT.